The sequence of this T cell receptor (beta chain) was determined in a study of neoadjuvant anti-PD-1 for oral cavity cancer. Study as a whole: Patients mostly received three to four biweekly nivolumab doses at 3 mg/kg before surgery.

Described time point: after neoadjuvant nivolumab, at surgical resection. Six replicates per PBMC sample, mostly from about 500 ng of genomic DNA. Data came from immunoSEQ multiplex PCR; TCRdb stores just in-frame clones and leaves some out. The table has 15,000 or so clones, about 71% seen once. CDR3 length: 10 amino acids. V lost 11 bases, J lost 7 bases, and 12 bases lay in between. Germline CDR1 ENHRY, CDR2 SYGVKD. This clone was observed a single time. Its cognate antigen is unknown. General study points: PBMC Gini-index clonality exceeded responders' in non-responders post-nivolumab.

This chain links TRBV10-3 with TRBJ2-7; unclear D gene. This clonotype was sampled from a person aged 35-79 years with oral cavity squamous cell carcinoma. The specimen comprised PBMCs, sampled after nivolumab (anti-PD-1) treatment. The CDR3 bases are TGTGCCTTTCTGGGCAAGGAGCAGTACTTC. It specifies CAFLGKEQYF.